This T cell receptor beta chain was obtained from a study of cytomegalovirus exposure and HLA in healthy donors. Study-wide findings and caveats: For cytomegalovirus status, the classifier reportedly gave diagnoses with high specificity and sensitivity.

The study ran its PCR with 60 Vbeta and 13 Jbeta primers. Assay used: immunoSEQ multiplex PCR; TCRdb lists only in-frame clones, some missing. Recorded for this sample: 150,000 to 250,000 clones. On this clone itself: Its antigen is not identified.

This sequence originates from a boy between 10 and 17 years old in good health and CMV-seronegative. The sequencing input was PBMCs.

Written as DNA, the CDR3 is TGTGCCAGCAGCTTAATGGGTTCTAGCGACAATGAGCAGTTCTTC. It codes for CASSLMGSSDNEQFF. The genes are TRBV7-3 and TRBJ2-1; maybe TRBD2 (6 bases). The CDR3 contains 15 residues. V lost 1 base to trimming and J lost 5 bases, with 12 bases between them. Germline CDR1 is SGHTA and CDR2 is FQGTGA.